These T cell receptor beta chains were read from a single sample in a study of control samples from healthy donors and cancer patients. The protocol was immunoSEQ multiplex PCR, while the TCRdb copy is restricted to in-frame clones and leaves out a portion. The sample lists about 120,000 clones; around 88% were seen once. The sequenced sample consisted of blood. The receptors were sampled from a man aged 40-55 years in good health. Both conserved end residues are trimmed from each CDR3.

v_call	j_call	cdr3_aa
TRBV4-2	TRBJ2-7	ASSQGAGTSGTYEQY
TRBV19	TRBJ2-4	ASSGANRIQY
TRBV7-9	TRBJ1-2	ASSLDRGYGYT
TRBV25-1	TRBJ2-2	ASSDRGNTGELF
TRBV5-4	TRBJ1-6	ASSLAGIYNSPLH
TRBV15	TRBJ1-5	ATSRDGVIGQGAVGQPQH
TRBV6-5	TRBJ1-1	ASSYSGMRDTEAF
TRBV3-1/TRBV3-2	TRBJ1-1	ASSLGGQGNTEAF
TRBV19	TRBJ2-2	ASSIPSTGGGELF
TRBV11-2	TRBJ1-1	ASSPGATFTEAF